Listed below are T cell receptor beta chains from one sample, sequenced in a study of cytomegalovirus exposure and HLA in healthy donors. TCRdb's copy holds only in-frame clones and misses some; the assay was immunoSEQ multiplex PCR. The sample lists tens of thousands of clones; roughly 93% were seen once. Sequenced: PBMCs. Source of these receptors: a woman younger than 45 in good health and CMV-seronegative. Each CDR3 is given with its conserved first and last residue. Fields, in order: D gene, clone size, V gene, J gene, CDR3 protein, CDR3 DNA. The D gene is left open where the match is weak. The size entry is marked missing in some rows and otherwise reads once, few, many or a size class.

>TRBD2|.|TRBV4-3|TRBJ2-3
CASSQALGSAGRGYTDTQYF
TGCGCCAGCAGCCAAGCTCTGGGGTCCGCGGGGCGGGGGTACACAGATACGCAGTATTTT
>.|once|TRBV6-5|TRBJ1-2
CASSYWRDYGYTF
TGTGCCAGCAGTTACTGGCGGGACTATGGCTACACCTTC
>.|.|TRBV5-1|TRBJ2-1
CASSLGLATYNEQFF
TGCGCCAGCAGCTTGGGGCTAGCTACCTACAATGAGCAGTTCTTC
>TRBD2|.|TRBV27|TRBJ2-3
CASSLSPPGLAGGVSTDTQYF
TGTGCCAGCAGTTTATCCCCCCCGGGACTAGCGGGAGGGGTTAGCACAGATACGCAGTATTTT
>.|.|TRBV5-1|TRBJ1-1
CASSPGAANTEAFF
TGCGCCAGCAGCCCCGGTGCGGCGAACACTGAAGCTTTCTTT
>TRBD2|.|TRBV11-2|TRBJ2-1
CASSLASGSMNEQFF
TGTGCCAGCAGCTTGGCTAGCGGGAGTATGAATGAGCAGTTCTTC
>.|.|TRBV6-5|TRBJ2-5
CASSSHRVQETQYF
TGTGCCAGCAGTTCACACAGGGTCCAAGAGACCCAGTACTTC
>TRBD1|.|TRBV9|TRBJ1-2
CASSVAHRGDGYTF
TGTGCCAGCAGCGTAGCTCACAGGGGCGATGGCTACACCTTC
>TRBD1|.|TRBV7-9|TRBJ1-2
CASSLGQQGSGYTF
TGTGCCAGCAGCTTAGGCCAACAGGGGAGTGGCTACACCTTC
>.|few|TRBV6-6|TRBJ2-7
CASSYSRDYEQYF
TGTGCCAGCAGTTACTCGCGAGATTACGAGCAGTACTTC
>.|.|TRBV2|TRBJ1-3
CASSPQGSGNTIYF
TGTGCCAGCAGCCCCCAGGGGTCTGGAAACACCATATATTTT
>.|.|TRBV9|TRBJ2-1
CASSVHTGEQFF
TGTGCCAGCAGCGTACATACAGGTGAGCAGTTCTTC
>TRBD1|.|TRBV7-2|TRBJ2-7
CASSLNRGYYEQYF
TGTGCCAGCAGCTTAAACAGGGGATACTACGAGCAGTACTTC
>TRBD1|.|TRBV5-6|TRBJ1-5
CASSPGQGQPQHF
TGTGCCAGCAGCCCCGGACAGGGGCAGCCCCAGCATTTT
>.|.|TRBV2|TRBJ1-2
CASSIQGTNYGYTF
TGTGCCAGCAGTATACAGGGAACTAACTATGGCTACACCTTC
>TRBD1|.|TRBV28|TRBJ1-5
CASSLTQGVGGQPQHF
TGTGCCAGCAGTTTAACCCAGGGGGTAGGGGGACAGCCCCAGCATTTT
>TRBD1|.|TRBV7-6|TRBJ1-2
CASSHPGQGSGDGYTF
TGTGCCAGCAGCCACCCCGGACAGGGCTCCGGAGATGGCTACACCTTC
>.|.|TRBV5-1|TRBJ1-1
CASSDRTVNTEAFF
TGCGCCAGCAGCGACCGGACAGTGAACACTGAAGCTTTCTTT
>TRBD1|.|TRBV5-8|TRBJ2-4
CASSFMQGVGGTKNIQYF
TGTGCCAGCAGCTTTATGCAGGGGGTCGGTGGAACCAAAAACATTCAGTACTTC
>TRBD1|.|TRBV6-6|TRBJ2-7
CASSPGQGRNEQYF
TGTGCCAGCAGCCCCGGACAGGGTCGAAACGAGCAGTACTTC
>TRBD1|.|TRBV7-9|TRBJ1-2
CASSPGTGFVYGYTF
TGTGCCAGCAGTCCCGGGACAGGGTTTGTCTATGGCTACACCTTC
>TRBD1|.|TRBV19|TRBJ2-7
CASSIVQGAGEQYF
TGTGCCAGTAGTATAGTTCAGGGGGCAGGGGAGCAGTACTTC
>.|.|TRBV28|TRBJ2-7
CASSRELYEQYF
TGTGCCAGCAGCCGGGAACTCTACGAGCAGTACTTC
>.|.|TRBV19|TRBJ1-2
CASSRAGIGYGYTF
TGTGCCAGTAGTCGGGCGGGGATCGGCTATGGCTACACCTTC
>TRBD1|.|TRBV10-1|TRBJ1-1
CASRDEVQGVNTEAFF
TGCGCCAGCAGGGATGAAGTTCAGGGGGTGAACACTGAAGCTTTCTTT
>TRBD1|.|TRBV7-8|TRBJ1-4
CASSAATGTGGIGANEKLFF
TGTGCCAGCAGCGCAGCCACCGGGACAGGGGGCATAGGAGCTAATGAAAAACTGTTTTTT
>TRBD2|.|TRBV2|TRBJ2-3
CASILTSGSADTQYF
TGTGCCAGCATTCTTACTAGCGGGAGCGCAGATACGCAGTATTTT
>TRBD1|once|TRBV19|TRBJ2-1
CATNRGFNNEQFF
TGTGCCACAAACAGGGGGTTCAACAATGAGCAGTTCTTC
>.|few|TRBV19|TRBJ1-2
CASSIMESYGYTF
TGTGCCAGTAGTATTATGGAGTCTTATGGCTACACCTTC
>.|.|TRBV18|TRBJ2-7
CASSPPASYEQYF
TGTGCCAGCTCACCACCGGCTAGCTACGAGCAGTACTTC
>TRBD2|.|TRBV7-3|TRBJ2-1
CASSLGLAGNEQFF
TGTGCCAGCAGCCTAGGACTAGCGGGAAATGAGCAGTTCTTC
>.|.|TRBV6-1|TRBJ1-4
CASSEQGREKLFF
TGTGCCAGCAGTGAGCAGGGTCGGGAAAAACTGTTTTTT
>.|.|TRBV14|TRBJ2-7
CASSQEFVSYEQYF
TGTGCCAGCAGCCAAGAGTTCGTCTCCTACGAGCAGTACTTC
>TRBD1|.|TRBV29-1|TRBJ1-2
CSARDRGDYGYTF
TGCAGCGCCCGGGACAGGGGAGACTATGGCTACACCTTC
>TRBD1|few|TRBV15|TRBJ1-6
CATSGGQESSYNSPLHF
TGTGCCACCAGCGGTGGACAGGAGAGCTCCTATAATTCACCCCTCCACTTT
>TRBD1|.|TRBV7-2|TRBJ2-3
CASSLGGQGAISDTQYF
TGTGCCAGCAGCTTAGGGGGACAGGGGGCAATTTCAGATACGCAGTATTTT
>.|.|TRBV9|TRBJ1-1
CASSVGPSNTEAFF
TGTGCCAGCAGCGTAGGGCCATCGAACACTGAAGCTTTCTTT
>.|.|TRBV4-3|TRBJ2-3
CASSQDRVADTQYF
TGCGCCAGCAGCCAAGATCGTGTAGCAGATACGCAGTATTTT
>.|.|TRBV27|TRBJ2-3
CASSLANREAGTIIYTDTQYF
TGTGCCAGCAGTTTGGCAAACAGGGAGGCAGGGACTATAATTTACACAGATACGCAGTATTTT
>TRBD1|.|TRBV7-2|TRBJ2-1
CASSSGGTGGYNEQFF
TGTGCCAGCAGCTCCGGAGGGACAGGGGGTTACAATGAGCAGTTCTTC
>.|.|TRBV4-1|TRBJ2-1
CASSQDWGGGEQFF
TGCGCCAGCAGCCAAGATTGGGGGGGCGGTGAGCAGTTCTTC
>.|.|TRBV6-5|TRBJ2-1
CASSTGGVGNEQFF
TGTGCCAGCAGTACGGGCGGGGTTGGGAATGAGCAGTTCTTC
>TRBD1|.|TRBV27|TRBJ1-1
CASSRRGRVTTEAFF
TGTGCCAGCAGTCGCAGGGGGCGCGTAACCACTGAAGCTTTCTTT
>.|few|TRBV5-1|TRBJ1-2
CASSLGQNYGYTF
TGCGCCAGCAGCCTTGGACAGAATTATGGCTACACCTTC
>.|.|TRBV28|TRBJ1-6
CASSLSLYTLDNSPLHF
TGTGCCAGCAGTTTAAGCCTATATACGTTAGATAATTCACCCCTCCACTTT
>.|once|TRBV7-5|TRBJ1-5
CARSLAGAPGAYSNQPQHF
TGTGCCAGAAGCTTAGCTGGGGCACCCGGTGCCTATAGCAATCAGCCCCAGCATTTT
>TRBD1|.|TRBV6-5|TRBJ1-1
CASKTGLQGKAFF
TGTGCCAGCAAAACCGGACTACAGGGGAAAGCTTTCTTT
>.|.|TRBV5-6|TRBJ2-7
CASTIGGGQLREQYF
TGTGCCAGCACCATTGGAGGAGGACAGCTACGTGAGCAGTACTTC
>TRBD2|.|TRBV4-1|TRBJ2-3
CASSQERGSGNADTQYF
TGCGCCAGCAGCCAAGAGAGGGGAAGCGGGAACGCAGATACGCAGTATTTT